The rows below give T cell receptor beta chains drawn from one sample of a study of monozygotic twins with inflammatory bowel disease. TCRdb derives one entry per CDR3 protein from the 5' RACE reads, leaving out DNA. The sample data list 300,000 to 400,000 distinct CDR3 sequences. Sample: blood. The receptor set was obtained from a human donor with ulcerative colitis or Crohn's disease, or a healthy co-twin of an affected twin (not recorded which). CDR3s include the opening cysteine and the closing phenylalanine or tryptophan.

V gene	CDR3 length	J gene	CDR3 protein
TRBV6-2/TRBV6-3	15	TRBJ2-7	CASSFLSGTSSEQYF
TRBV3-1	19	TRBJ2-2	CASSQRGTPGHTNTGELFF
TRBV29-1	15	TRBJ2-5	CSGGAGWGMGETQYF
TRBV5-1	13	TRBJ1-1	CASSPDWNTEAFF
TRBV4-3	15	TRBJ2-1	CASSPHSDSYNEQFF
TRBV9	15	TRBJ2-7	CASSPRTSGSYEQYF
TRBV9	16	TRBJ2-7	CASSVSGTLSSYEQYF
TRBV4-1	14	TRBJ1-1	CASSQVRMNTEAFF
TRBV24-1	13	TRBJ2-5	CATGGASRETQYF
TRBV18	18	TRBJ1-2	CASSPGTGKWIMPGGYTF
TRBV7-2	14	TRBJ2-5	CASSFVGGPETQYF
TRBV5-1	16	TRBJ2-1	CASSLSSGVLNNEQFF
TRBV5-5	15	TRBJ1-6	CASSLAGGGDSPLHF
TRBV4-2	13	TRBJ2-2	CASSQDNTGELFF
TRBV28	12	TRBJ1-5	CASSRSGVTQHF
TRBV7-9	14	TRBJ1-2	CASSLEEGYYGYTF
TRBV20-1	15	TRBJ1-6	CSARRAQGENSPLHF
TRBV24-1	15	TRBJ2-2	CATSDLPQNTGELFF
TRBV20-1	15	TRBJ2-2	CSARGSGRLTGELFF
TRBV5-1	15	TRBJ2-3	CASSSEGQGRDTQYF
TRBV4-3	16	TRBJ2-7	CASSQHPGQGYDEQYF
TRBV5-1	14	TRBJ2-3	CASSLGPGRDTQYF
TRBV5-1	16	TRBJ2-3	CASSLLWGRLTDTQYF
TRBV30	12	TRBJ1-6	CAWSALSGALHF
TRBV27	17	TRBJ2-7	CASSPLYAEGASYEQYF
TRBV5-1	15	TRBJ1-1	CASSLVGSQNTEAFF
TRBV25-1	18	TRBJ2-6	CASSTRDSLPSGANVLTF
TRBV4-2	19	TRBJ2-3	CASSQDNLGGAVGTDTQYF
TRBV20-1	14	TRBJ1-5	CSASPGILNQPQHF
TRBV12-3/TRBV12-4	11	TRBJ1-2	CASRSPNGYTF
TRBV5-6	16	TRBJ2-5	CASSLAALAIQETQYF
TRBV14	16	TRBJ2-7	CASSQDLWGQRDEQYF
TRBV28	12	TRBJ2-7	CASSQRGYEQYF
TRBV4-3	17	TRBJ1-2	CASSQDRTDVSLYGYTF
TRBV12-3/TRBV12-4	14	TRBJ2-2	CASSFSLASGELFF
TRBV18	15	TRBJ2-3	CASSPGAARTDTQYF
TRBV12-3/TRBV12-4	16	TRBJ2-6	CAGGTDKRSGANVLTF
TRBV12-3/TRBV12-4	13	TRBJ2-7	CASSLYTLEEQYF
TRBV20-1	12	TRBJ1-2	CSGQYGTGGYTF
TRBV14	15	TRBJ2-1	CASSPIAGGLYEQFF
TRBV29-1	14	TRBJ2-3	CSVDRGHSGDTQYF
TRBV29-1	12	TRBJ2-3	CSVYQETDTQYF
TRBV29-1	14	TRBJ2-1	CSVDGGLRGNEQFF
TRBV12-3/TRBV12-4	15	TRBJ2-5	CASSTPVGLAETQYF
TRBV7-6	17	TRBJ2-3	CASSPRLAGGFTDTQYF
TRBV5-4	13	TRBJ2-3	CASSLAIADTQYF
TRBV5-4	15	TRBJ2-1	CASSFNRVVNNEQFF
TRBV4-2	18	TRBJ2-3	CASSPRVQWAGGTDTQYF
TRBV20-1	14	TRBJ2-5	CSAVWTGGAETQYF
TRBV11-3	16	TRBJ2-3	CASSLTFGLVSDTQYF
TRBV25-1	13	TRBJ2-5	CASSEHSEETQYF
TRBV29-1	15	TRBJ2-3	CSGRDRRKNTDTQYF
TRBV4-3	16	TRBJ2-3	CASSQAATGVQDTQYF
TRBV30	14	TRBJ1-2	CAWSVPTGGFGYTF
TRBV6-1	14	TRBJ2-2	CASIRAGFAGELFF
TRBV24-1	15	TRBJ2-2	CATSELRDDTGELFF
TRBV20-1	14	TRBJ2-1	CSARDGRGGDEQFF
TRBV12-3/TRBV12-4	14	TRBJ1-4	CASSLGQWNEKLFF
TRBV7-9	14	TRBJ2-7	CASSSAQGGFEQYF